One and the same sample provided the 27 T cell receptor beta chains below, sequenced in a study of regulatory T cells in long-lasting Graves disease. Noted time point: newly diagnosed GD, antithyroid drugs for less than 3 months. Scientists built the TCR library using RNA that was extracted from PBMCs. For TCR beta, libraries came from iRepertoire HTBI primers and Arm-PCR of CDR3 regions. One entry per CDR3 protein results from TCRdb running MiXCR on the multiplex PCR reads. This sample yields roughly 420,000 distinct CDR3 sequences, of which about a sixth are seen a single time; 20% to 25% belongs to the top ten. The source was peripheral blood mononuclear cells (PBMCs), collected at new diagnosis, from a patient treated with antithyroid drugs. The source is a female donor with Graves disease.

In its sample, this clonotype was seen many times. The chain has TRBV28 and TRBJ2-3, with D perhaps assigned TRBD1 or TRBD2 (6 bases each). The CDR3 is 14 amino acids. CDR1 and CDR2 from the germline V gene are MDHEN and SYDVKM. V lost 7 bases and J lost 4, with 15 bases in between. This CDR3 reads CASTIPGGPDTQYF. CDR3 sequence (DNA): TGTGCCAGCACCATACCCGGGGGCCCAGATACGCAGTATTTT.

This clonotype was observed many times. The rearrangement uses TRBV19 and TRBJ2-2; 13 bases align to TRBD2. The V gene end was trimmed by 5 bases and the J gene end by 1 base; junction bases not matched to a gene: 4. Per the germline V gene, CDR1 is LNHDA and CDR2 is SQIVND (reference sequence). This CDR3 region has 17 residues. CDR3 bases: TGTGCCAGTAGTCTTGGACTAGCGGGAGTGAACACCGGGGAGCTGTTTTTT. Translating gives CASSLGLAGVNTGELFF.

This clonotype was seen a few times. The CDR3 DNA sequence: TGTGCCAGTAGTACCGAGGACGGTGAAAAACTGTTTTTT. The encoded protein is CASSTEDGEKLFF. The chain links TRBV19 to TRBJ1-4; D gene uncertain. The CDR3 is made up of 13 amino acids. Germline CDR1 reads LNHDA; CDR2 reads SQIVND (reference sequence). Between the trimmed V and J ends, which lost 4 bases and 7 bases, there was a span of 10 bases.

This clonotype appeared many times. The gene calls are TRBV7-8 and TRBJ1-5; 7 positions agree with TRBD1. CDR1 and CDR2 from the germline V gene are SGHVS and FQNEAQ. The CDR3 totals 16 residues. With V trimmed by 1 base and J by 5 bases, 8 bases remained unmatched. CDR3 nucleotides: TGTGCCAGCAGCTTAGTAGTCGCCAGGGGGGATCAGCCCCAGCATTTT. Protein: CASSLVVARGDQPQHF.

This chain uses TRBV11-3 with TRBJ2-1; TRBD1 matches 7 bases. The CDR3 covers 13 residues. The germline CDR1 and CDR2 sequences are SGHNT and YENEEA. The J segment lost 10 bases and the V segment lost 5 bases, leaving 8 bases of the junction unmatched. CDR3: CASSLSRQGEQFF. CDR3 bases: TGTGCCAGCAGCCTTAGTAGACAGGGCGAGCAGTTCTTC. The full variable domain, completed using reference TRBV11-3 and TRBJ2-1, is EAGVVQSPRYKIIEKKQPVAFWCNPISGHNTLYWYLQNLGQGPELLIRYENEEAVDDSQLPKDRFSAERLKGVDSTLKIQPAELGDSAVYLCASSLSRQGEQFFGPGTRLTVL.

In its sample, this clonotype was seen many times. This chain links TRBV28 with TRBJ2-7, with D tentatively TRBD1 or TRBD2 (5 bases each). The CDR3 runs to 16 residues. V dropped 3 bases and J dropped 4 bases, with 19 bases sitting between them. Germline V gene sequence: CDR1 MDHEN, CDR2 SYDVKM. The CDR3 bases are TGTGCCAGCAGTTTTTTTATGTGGGAATGGGGGTACGAGCAGTACTTC. Protein sequence: CASSFFMWEWGYEQYF.

This clonotype has more than one count but fewer than ten. One base away lies a much larger clone, so this may be a sequencing read error. This sequence joins TRBV5-6 and TRBJ1-4; D not certain. Deletions cut 1 base from V and 4 bases from J, with 11 bases between. The CDR3 spans 15 residues. Germline CDR1 is SGHDT and CDR2 is YYEEEE. The DNA of the CDR3 is TGTGCCAGCAGCTTGTCATACAGAAGTAATGAAAAACTGTTTTTT. Its protein product is CASSLSYRSNEKLFF.

Only a few counts were recorded for this clonotype. The chain combines TRBV29-1 with TRBJ2-4, with TRBD2 identical over 11 bases. Germline trimming cut 7 bases from V and 0 bases from J; bases unmatched to any gene: 8. The CDR3 consists of 16 residues. The V gene's germline CDR1 is SQVTM and CDR2 ANQGSEA. CDR3 sequence: CSARRTSGLAKNIQYF. The CDR3 nucleotides are TGCAGCGCCCGGAGGACTAGCGGGCTAGCCAAAAACATTCAGTACTTC.

The sample holds many counts of this clonotype. V usage is TRBV27 and J usage is TRBJ2-7; no clear D. The V gene lost 7 bases and the J gene lost 0 bases, with 16 bases spanning the gap. There are 15 residues in the CDR3. The germline V gene encodes CDR1 MNHEY and CDR2 SMNVEV (reference sequence). CDR3 loop: CASMDSAVSSYEQYF. The CDR3 DNA is TGTGCCAGCATGGATTCGGCGGTGAGCTCCTACGAGCAGTACTTC.

Points on this clonotype: A far larger clone is a single base away, which makes a read error likely. This chain connects TRBV7-2 to TRBJ1-3; D unresolved. The CDR3 spans 14 residues. With 11 bases removed from V and 2 bases from J, the gap between germline ends came to 16 bases. Germline V gene data show CDR1 as SGHTA and CDR2 as FQGNSA. CDR3 DNA: TGTGCCTGCACCTCGCAGGACCCTGGAAACACCATATATTTT. Protein product: CACTSQDPGNTIYF. The full variable domain, rest sourced from reference TRBV7-2 and TRBJ1-3, is GAGVSQSPSNKVTEKGKDVELRCDPISGHTALYWYRQSLGQGLEFLIYFQGNSAPDKSGLPSDRFSAERTGGSVSTLTIQRTQQEDSAVYLCACTSQDPGNTIYFGEGSWLTVV.

This clonotype occurred many times. The gene calls are TRBV2 and TRBJ2-5, with 8 bases fitting TRBD2. Trimming took 8 bases from V and 2 from J; bases not matched to a gene: 4. CDR3 length: 13 residues. Germline CDR1 reads SNHLY; CDR2 reads FYNNEI. DNA of the CDR3: TGTGCCAGCGGTAGCGGGACTCAAGAGACCCAGTACTTC. Protein sequence: CASGSGTQETQYF.

In this sample, this clonotype turned up many times. In DNA form, the CDR3 reads TGCAGTGCTCCACGAAACACAGATACGCAGTATTTT. Translation: CSAPRNTDTQYF. The chain joins TRBV20-1 to TRBJ2-3, with D unresolved. The V end was cut by 5 bases, the J end by 2 bases, with 8 bases between. From germline, CDR1 is DFQATT and CDR2 SNEGSKA (reference sequence). The CDR3 runs to 12 residues.

This clonotype was found many times. The chain carries TRBV24-1 and TRBJ2-3; possibly TRBD2 for D (6 bases). V was trimmed by 3 bases and J by 0 bases, leaving 12 bases between them. CDR1 is KGHDR, CDR2 SFDVKD, per germline. This CDR3 is 16 amino acids long. The DNA for the CDR3 is TGTGCCACCAGTGATCCTGGAGCGGGCAGCACAGATACGCAGTATTTT. This codes for CATSDPGAGSTDTQYF.

This clonotype was found many times. J is TRBJ2-3 and V is TRBV6-2 or TRBV6-3, with TRBD1 matching 8 bases. The germline gives CDR1 MNHEY, CDR2 SVGEGT. The length of the CDR3 is 15 residues. With 6 bases clipped from V and 5 bases from J, the junction kept 10 bases outside the gene matches. The CDR3 DNA reads TGTGCCAGCAGAACGCCCACAGGGGGGCGAGATACGCAGTATTTT. Translated: CASRTPTGGRDTQYF.

This clonotype was observed a handful of times. V gene TRBV6-1 combines with J gene TRBJ1-5, with D perhaps TRBD1 (6 bases). The CDR3 is 14 amino acids. V gave up 6 bases and J gave up 5 bases, with 14 bases separating them. Germline assignment: CDR1 MNHNS and CDR2 SASEGT. The CDR3 region is CASRTGQGHQPQHF. CDR3 nucleotides: TGTGCCAGCAGAACGGGACAAGGTCATCAGCCCCAGCATTTT.

This clonotype was counted a few times. The gene calls are TRBV18 and TRBJ1-3, with D unclear. Deletions cut 6 bases from V and 4 bases from J, with 10 bases between. The CDR3 loop spans 13 amino acids. From germline, CDR1 is KGHSH and CDR2 LQKENI. CDR3 nucleotides: TGTGCCAGCTCGCCGGGTGGAGGAAACACCATATATTTT. It codes for CASSPGGGNTIYF.

The rearrangement links TRBV28 to TRBJ2-3, with D possibly TRBD1 on 5 matching bases. This CDR3 is 14 amino acids long. Germline lookup yields CDR1 MDHEN and CDR2 SYDVKM. Trimming removed 5 bases at V and 5 bases at J, with 14 bases between. CDR3 region: CASSPQGREDTQYF. CDR3 nucleotides: TGTGCCAGCAGTCCCCAGGGAAGGGAAGATACGCAGTATTTT. The full variable domain, completed using reference TRBV28 and TRBJ2-3, is DVKVTQSSRYLVKRTGEKVFLECVQDMDHENMFWYRQDPGLGLRLIYFSYDVKMKEKGDIPEGYSVSREKKERFSLILESASTNQTSMYLCASSPQGREDTQYFGPGTRLTVL.

In its sample, this clonotype was seen many times. The V and J genes are TRBV2 and TRBJ1-2, with unresolved D. The germline V gene has CDR1 SNHLY and CDR2 FYNNEI. This CDR3 has 11 residues. Trimming pared 7 bases from V and 6 bases from J, leaving 9 bases between. The CDR3 region is CASKPEDGYTF. The CDR3 nucleotides are TGTGCCAGCAAACCAGAGGATGGCTACACCTTC.

The chain recombines TRBV11-2 with TRBJ2-7, with 9 bases matching TRBD2. CDR1 SGHAT and CDR2 FQNNGV come from the germline V gene. With V trimmed by 1 base and J by 5 bases, 12 bases remained unmatched. The CDR3 covers 17 residues. The CDR3 DNA follows: TGTGCCAGCAGCTTAGTCCTCCAGCGGGAGGATCAGGACGAGCAGTACTTC. Protein sequence: CASSLVLQREDQDEQYF.

Notes on this clonotype: Since a much larger clone is just one base distant, this may be a read error. The CDR3 DNA follows: TGTGCCAGCAGAAATCTAGACAGGGAATACGAGCAGTTCTTC. Translation gives CASRNLDREYEQFF. The V call is TRBV12-3 or TRBV12-4, the J call TRBJ2-1, with 7 bases fitting TRBD1. The CDR3 is 14 amino acids. J was trimmed by 10 bases and V by 6 bases; bases with no gene match: 12.

This clonotype was picked up a small number of times. The chain joins TRBV29-1 to TRBJ2-4; 8 positions agree with TRBD2. Germline V CDR1 and CDR2: SQVTM, ANQGSEA. With V trimmed by 4 bases and J by 7 bases, 18 bases remained unmatched. The CDR3 sequence is 17 residues long. CDR3 protein: CSVVTGGGREWRNIQYF. CDR3 DNA sequence: TGCAGCGTTGTAACGGGGGGGGGGCGGGAGTGGAGGAACATTCAGTACTTC. The variable domain in full, completed from reference TRBV29-1 and TRBJ2-4, reads SAVISQKPSRDICQRGTSLTIQCQVDSQVTMMFWYRQQPGQSLTLIATANQGSEATYESGFVIDKFPISRPNLTFSTLTVSNMSPEDSSIYLCSVVTGGGREWRNIQYFGAGTRLSVL.

This clonotype was picked up many times. The rearrangement joins TRBV28 to TRBJ2-5; TRBD2 matches at 14 bases. The V gene end was trimmed by 4 bases and the J gene end by 5 bases; junction bases not matched to a gene: 12. Germline CDR1 reads MDHEN; CDR2 reads SYDVKM. The CDR3 loop spans 18 amino acids. The CDR3 DNA is TGTGCCAGCAGTTCCCCTCGACTAGCGGGAGGGCCCAGGGAGACCCAGTACTTC. Translation: CASSSPRLAGGPRETQYF.

This clonotype was seen many times. The chain couples TRBV5-1 to TRBJ2-3, with D perhaps being TRBD1 or TRBD2 (5 bases each). The CDR3 loop spans 14 amino acids. V was cut by 4 bases and J by 7 bases, with 16 bases left in between. The V gene's germline CDR1 is SGHRS and CDR2 YFSETQ. Written as DNA, the CDR3 is TGCGCCAGCAGCCTAGGGACGGGTTCGAATACGCAGTATTTT. Protein: CASSLGTGSNTQYF.

This clonotype has only a few counts. The genes are TRBV29-1 and TRBJ2-2; D gene uncertain. The CDR3 length is 11 residues. V was cut by 5 bases and J by 6 bases, with 7 bases left in between. Germline V lookup: CDR1 SQVTM, CDR2 ANQGSEA. CDR3 nucleotides: TGCAGCGTTTTAGTATCCGGGGAGCTGTTTTTT. Translation: CSVLVSGELFF.

In its sample, this clonotype was seen many times. V gene TRBV6-5 combines with J gene TRBJ1-1; D unresolved. Germline loops: CDR1 MNHEY, CDR2 SVGAGI. The CDR3 has 14 amino acids. The V gene lost 0 bases and the J gene lost 2 bases, with 7 bases spanning the gap. The CDR3 DNA reads TGTGCCAGCAGTTACTCGATAACTAACACTGAAGCTTTCTTT. Protein: CASSYSITNTEAFF.

The sample holds a few counts of this clonotype. The V gene is TRBV6-2 or TRBV6-3, the J gene TRBJ1-6, with TRBD1 identical over 10 bases. Germline assignment: CDR1 MNHEY and CDR2 SVGEGT. The CDR3 has 14 amino acids. J was trimmed by 12 bases and V by 5 bases; bases with no gene match: 7. The CDR3 loop reads CASSARDRGGPLHF. CDR3 coding DNA: TGTGCCAGCAGTGCGAGGGACAGGGGAGGACCCCTCCACTTT.

The rearrangement uses TRBV30 and TRBJ2-7; 8 positions agree with TRBD2. Trimming cost V 4 bases and J 5 bases; bases outside gene matches: 13. CDR1 and CDR2 from the germline V gene are GTSNPN and SVGIG (reference sequence). The CDR3 totals 15 residues. CDR3 nucleotide sequence: TGTGCCTGGACGCCTAGCGGGCTCATCGGGGACGAGCAGTACTTC. Protein: CAWTPSGLIGDEQYF.